These 17 T cell receptor beta chains were sequenced from one sample in a study of OX40 agonist ivuxolimab in advanced cancers. The assay was immunoSEQ multiplex PCR, and TCRdb's table has in-frame clones only and misses some. This table has 98,000 or so clones, approximately 94% appearing once. The starting material was CD4+ or CD8+ T cells sorted from blood, obtained in a trial of the OX40 agonist ivuxolimab. Source of these receptors: an adult with an advanced solid tumor such as melanoma, head and neck, liver or kidney cancer.

The chain couples TRBV5-4 to TRBJ2-1, with no clear D. This CDR3 contains 13 residues. Germline lookup yields CDR1 SGHNT and CDR2 YYREEE (reference sequence). The V end lost 0 bases, the J end lost 7 bases, and 8 bases lay between the germline ends. CDR3 protein: CASSLGSRNEQFF. The CDR3 bases are TGTGCCAGCAGCTTGGGATCTCGGAATGAGCAGTTCTTC. The full variable domain, its missing parts supplied by reference TRBV5-4 and TRBJ2-1, is ETGVTQSPTHLIKTRGQQVTLRCSSQSGHNTVSWYQQALGQGPQFIFQYYREEENGRGNFPPRFSGLQFPNYSSELNVNALELDDSALYLCASSLGSRNEQFFGPGTRLTVL.

This chain connects TRBV15 to TRBJ1-5; D remains ambiguous. Germline V gives CDR1 LNHNV, CDR2 YYDKDF (reference sequence). This CDR3 is built from 16 residues. V was trimmed by 4 bases and J by 0 bases, leaving 13 bases between them. CDR3 sequence (DNA): TGTGCCACCAGCAATAGACGGATTTATAGCAATCAGCCCCAGCATTTT. This sequence encodes CATSNRRIYSNQPQHF.

V usage is TRBV6-5 and J usage is TRBJ2-5; D unresolved. The CDR3 is made up of 12 amino acids. Trimming left V 2 bases short and J 1 base short, with 2 bases between. From germline, CDR1 is MNHEY and CDR2 SVGAGI. The CDR3 sequence is CASSYLQETQYF. The CDR3 DNA sequence: TGTGCCAGCAGTTACCTCCAAGAGACCCAGTACTTC.

CDR3 sequence: CATRGLWNYGYTF. The CDR3 DNA is TGTGCCACTCGGGGCCTATGGAACTATGGCTACACCTTC. The chain joins TRBV27 to TRBJ1-2; a possible D gene is TRBD1 (5 bases). CDR1 and CDR2 from the germline V gene are MNHEY and SMNVEV (reference sequence). The CDR3 spans 13 residues. The germline V and J ends were trimmed by 10 bases and 2 bases, with 14 bases remaining between them.

This sequence joins TRBV19 and TRBJ2-5; 9 nucleotides match TRBD1. Per germline, CDR1 LNHDA and CDR2 SQIVND (reference sequence). J lost 5 bases, V lost 3 bases, and 13 bases had no gene match. The CDR3 is 17 amino acids. CDR3 DNA: TGTGCCAGTAGTATCTGGACAGGGGTTGAGCGGAGGGAGACCCAGTACTTC. Translation: CASSIWTGVERRETQYF.

J is TRBJ1-1 and V is TRBV9; D is unresolved. The length of the CDR3 is 15 residues. Trimming stripped 0 bases from V and 1 base from J, with 10 bases between. CDR1 is SGDLS and CDR2 is YYNGEE in the germline V gene. The CDR3 spells CASSVEPTSNTEAFF. For the CDR3, the DNA is TGTGCCAGCAGCGTAGAGCCCACCTCGAACACTGAAGCTTTCTTT.

This chain links TRBV19 with TRBJ1-2; D possibly corresponds to TRBD1 (5 bases). Per the germline V gene, CDR1 is LNHDA and CDR2 is SQIVND (reference sequence). V was clipped by 7 bases and J by 4 bases, with 19 bases between them. CDR3 size: 15 residues. The CDR3 reads CASISLGAEGYGYTF. The CDR3, as DNA: TGTGCCAGTATATCCTTAGGGGCAGAGGGCTATGGCTACACCTTC.

In the case of this clone: The germline gene is not matched at one end of the junction; a read error may be the cause. The chain's CDR3 is CASSADRWNTEVFF. In DNA, the CDR3 is TGTGCCAGCAGCGCGGACAGGTGGAACACTGAAGTTTTCTTT. The chain recombines TRBV7-9 with TRBJ1-1; 7 bases are shared with TRBD1. CDR1 is SEHNR, CDR2 FQNEAQ, per germline (reference sequence). The CDR3 is 14 residues long.

This clone was observed once. The rearrangement links TRBV6-6 to TRBJ2-7; possible D gene TRBD1, 6 bases. With 9 bases removed from V and 2 bases from J, the gap between germline ends came to 14 bases. This CDR3 spans 13 amino acids. Germline V gene lookup returns CDR1 MNHNY and CDR2 SVGAGI (reference sequence). The CDR3 nucleotides are TGTGCCAGTAGGGACACACGAACCTACGAGCAGTACTTC. Translating gives CASRDTRTYEQYF.

The V and J genes are TRBV11-3 and TRBJ2-1, with D hard to call. Trimming took off 4 bases at V and 4 bases at J, with 14 bases between the two ends. Germline-derived CDR1 and CDR2 are SGHNT and YENEEA. CDR3 length: 15 residues. In DNA, the CDR3 is TGTGCCAGCAGCTCTAAAAAGGGCGCTTACAATGAGCAGTTCTTC. Translation gives CASSSKKGAYNEQFF. The whole variable domain, filled in from reference TRBV11-3 and TRBJ2-1, reads EAGVVQSPRYKIIEKKQPVAFWCNPISGHNTLYWYLQNLGQGPELLIRYENEEAVDDSQLPKDRFSAERLKGVDSTLKIQPAELGDSAVYLCASSSKKGAYNEQFFGPGTRLTVL.

In DNA, the CDR3 is TGTGCCAGTAGTATTGGGCTCGGGACGGGTCCACATGGCTACACCTTC. Translating gives CASSIGLGTGPHGYTF. The genes are TRBV19 and TRBJ1-2; TRBD1 might be the D (5 bases). The CDR3 extends over 16 amino acids. The germline V gene has CDR1 LNHDA and CDR2 SQIVND (reference sequence). The V and J ends lost 3 bases and 6 bases respectively, with 20 bases between them.

The count of this clone is one. This chain uses TRBV7-2 with TRBJ1-2; no reliable D call. The V end lost 5 bases, the J end lost 4 bases, and 11 bases lay between the germline ends. The V gene's germline CDR1 is SGHTA and CDR2 FQGNSA. This CDR3 has 13 amino acids. CDR3 sequence reads: CASSRPGVYGYTF. The CDR3 nucleotides are TGTGCCAGCAGCAGGCCGGGAGTCTATGGCTACACCTTC.

The V call is TRBV6-5, the J call TRBJ2-7, with TRBD1 matching over 9 bases. The CDR3 sequence is 15 residues long. The germline V gene has CDR1 MNHEY and CDR2 SVGAGI. The V and J ends lost 0 bases and 4 bases, in that order; junction bases with no gene match: 4. CDR3 sequence: CASSYSWTGEYEQYF. CDR3 sequence (DNA): TGTGCCAGCAGTTACTCTTGGACAGGGGAATACGAGCAGTACTTC.

The rearrangement uses TRBV28 and TRBJ2-2, with TRBD2 matching 14 bases. With V trimmed by 4 bases and J by 4 bases, 14 bases remained unmatched. CDR1 is MDHEN and CDR2 is SYDVKM in the germline V gene. The CDR3 consists of 20 residues. The CDR3 reads CASSSGGLAGARTGTGELFF. In nucleotides, the CDR3 is TGTGCCAGCAGTTCTGGGGGACTAGCGGGAGCTCGTACTGGCACCGGGGAGCTGTTTTTT.

V usage is TRBV28 and J usage is TRBJ2-7, with 8 bases lining up with TRBD2. This CDR3 has 20 amino acids. With V trimmed by 6 bases and J by 1 base, 23 bases remained unmatched. Germline assignment: CDR1 MDHEN and CDR2 SYDVKM. The CDR3 nucleotides are TGTGCCAGCAGACCCCTCCCCGGCCGGGTCGGGACTAGTCTGTCCTACGAGCAGTACTTC. Amino acid sequence: CASRPLPGRVGTSLSYEQYF.

Concerning this clone: One junction end does not reproduce the germline sequence, and a read error may be involved. The rearrangement links TRBV6-1 to TRBJ2-7; either TRBD1 or TRBD2 may fit D (6 bases each). Germline V gene sequence: CDR1 MNHNS, CDR2 SASEGT. This CDR3 is built from 17 residues. CDR3 region: CAISESLGGTPAYEQYF. CDR3 DNA: TGTGCCATCAGTGAGTCCTTAGGGGGGACTCCCGCCTACGAGCAGTACTTC.

The J gene is TRBJ1-1, the V gene TRBV29-1; 9 bases match TRBD1. The CDR3 spans 12 residues. Germline CDR1 reads SQVTM; CDR2 reads ANQGSEA. This CDR3 is CSTGQGNTEAFF. The CDR3 DNA follows: TGCAGTACGGGACAGGGTAATACTGAAGCTTTCTTT.